This T cell receptor beta chain is from a study of early T cells in non-severe SARS-CoV-2 infection. This clonotype was recorded at least ten times. With 9 bases clipped from V and 4 bases from J, the junction kept 17 bases outside the gene matches. The CDR3 is 17 residues long. Germline CDR1 is WSHSY and CDR2 is SAAADI. TCRdb re-derived calls from the 5' RACE reads in MiXCR, one entry per CDR3 protein. The table has over 30,000 distinct CDR3 sequences, roughly 4.5% seen once. The rearrangement links TRBV10-2 to TRBJ1-2; 10 bases fit TRBD1. Sequences were obtained from whole blood. The receptor's source is an adult who was a healthcare worker with PCR-confirmed SARS-CoV-2 infection or an uninfected control (not recorded which). CDR3 DNA sequence: TGCGCCAGGGAGCCTGGGGACAGGGGATTTCGTGGCTATGGCTACACCTTC. Translation: CAREPGDRGFRGYGYTF.